The 28 T cell receptor beta chains in this list originate from one sample, sequenced in a study of shared clonotypes between healthy human individuals. The repertoire was sequenced with immunoSEQ multiplex PCR; TCRdb's copy has only in-frame clones and lacks some. In the table there are roughly 1.4 million clones, approximately 98.5% of which are singletons. Sequencing used naive CD4+ T cells sorted from blood. As to subset: CD45RA+ positively selected. These receptors originate from a man aged 25-40 years in good health.

This sequence joins TRBV28 and TRBJ2-7; 8 bases line up with TRBD1. After removal of 4 bases from V and 0 bases from J, the junction contained 5 bases not matched to a gene. The CDR3 extends over 15 amino acids. The V gene's germline CDR1 is MDHEN and CDR2 SYDVKM. For the CDR3, the DNA is TGTGCCAGCAGTTCGCAGGGACAGGCCTCCTACGAGCAGTACTTC. Its protein is CASSSQGQASYEQYF. The full variable domain, its missing parts supplied by reference TRBV28 and TRBJ2-7, is DVKVTQSSRYLVKRTGEKVFLECVQDMDHENMFWYRQDPGLGLRLIYFSYDVKMKEKGDIPEGYSVSREKKERFSLILESASTNQTSMYLCASSSQGQASYEQYFGPGTRLTVT.

The chain has TRBV29-1 and TRBJ2-3; perhaps TRBD1 as D (5 bases). The CDR3 sequence is 13 residues long. Germline CDR1 SQVTM, CDR2 ANQGSEA. Trimming removed 7 bases from V and 1 base from J, with 12 bases in between. The CDR3 reads CSATGMGTDTQYF. The DNA of the CDR3 is TGCAGCGCCACAGGTATGGGCACAGATACGCAGTATTTT.

The V gene is TRBV5-5, the J gene TRBJ2-1; 8 nucleotides match TRBD2. Unmatched junction bases numbered 13, after V lost 4 bases and J lost 7 bases. The length of the CDR3 is 16 residues. Germline CDR1 SGHKS, CDR2 YYEKEE (reference sequence). The CDR3 DNA reads TGTGCCAGCAGCCCCCCTTTGAGCGGGAGACTTAATGAGCAGTTCTTC. Translated, it gives CASSPPLSGRLNEQFF.

V usage is TRBV21-1 and J usage is TRBJ1-2; the table's D gene call, TRBD1, was not cross checked with the DNA. TRBV21-1 is annotated as a pseudogene. CDR3 length equals 17 residues. As DNA, the CDR3 is TGTGCCAGCAGCAAAGGGGAGGCGGGACAGGGTAACTATGGCTACACCTTC. It specifies CASSKGEAGQGNYGYTF.

J is TRBJ1-4 and V is TRBV9; D gene unclear. Trimming removed 0 bases from V and 6 bases from J, with 9 bases in between. The germline V gene has CDR1 SGDLS and CDR2 YYNGEE. This CDR3 has 14 residues. The CDR3 nucleotides read TGTGCCAGCAGCGTAGGAGTTTATGATGAAAAACTGTTTTTT. Translated, it gives CASSVGVYDEKLFF.

The rearrangement joins TRBV7-9 to TRBJ1-2, with unresolved D. The CDR3 extends over 17 amino acids. CDR1 and CDR2 from the germline V gene are SEHNR and FQNEAQ (reference sequence). V was shortened by 5 bases and J by 2 bases, with 21 bases between the two germline ends. The CDR3 here is CASSPRGEHQRNYGYTF. The DNA of the CDR3 is TGTGCCAGCAGCCCACGCGGAGAACATCAGCGCAACTATGGCTACACCTTC.

The chain is built from TRBV27 and TRBJ2-7, with 11 bases that match TRBD1. CDR1 is MNHEY, CDR2 SMNVEV, per germline (reference sequence). This CDR3 has 15 amino acids. With V trimmed by 2 bases and J by 3 bases, 3 bases remained unmatched. The CDR3 is CASSLRDRGDYEQYF. The CDR3 coding sequence is TGTGCCAGCAGTTTACGGGACAGGGGGGACTACGAGCAGTACTTC.

This chain connects TRBV2 to TRBJ1-2; D not certain. V shed 4 bases and J shed 8 bases, with 14 bases lying between them. The germline CDR1 and CDR2 sequences are SNHLY and FYNNEI. The CDR3 runs to 13 residues. This chain's CDR3 is CASSVNPAGGYTF. The CDR3 nucleotides are TGTGCCAGCAGTGTAAACCCAGCTGGCGGCTACACCTTC.

The chain joins TRBV6-1 to TRBJ1-5; the D is unclear. V lost 7 bases, J lost 5 bases, and 3 bases lay in between. Germline assignment: CDR1 MNHNS and CDR2 SASEGT. CDR3 length equals 10 residues. CDR3 amino acids: CASTDQPQHF. The CDR3 nucleotides read TGTGCCAGCACTGATCAGCCCCAGCATTTT.

This clone was counted a single time. The chain recombines TRBV7-4 with TRBJ2-1, with 13 nucleotides matching TRBD2. Trimming took 2 bases from V and 8 from J; bases not matched to a gene: 6. Germline loops: CDR1 SGHVT, CDR2 SQSDAQ. The CDR3 totals 16 residues. CDR3: CASSLLGLAGRHEQFF. The CDR3 DNA sequence: TGTGCCAGCAGCTTATTGGGACTAGCGGGAAGGCATGAGCAGTTCTTC.

This chain links TRBV19 with TRBJ2-1, with D hard to call. Trimming pared 7 bases from V and 8 bases from J, leaving 9 bases between. Germline assignment: CDR1 LNHDA and CDR2 SQIVND (reference sequence). CDR3 size: 11 residues. CDR3 sequence reads: CASKAGYEQFF. Here the CDR3 DNA reads TGTGCCAGTAAGGCCGGGTATGAGCAGTTCTTC. Supplemented by reference TRBV19 and TRBJ2-1, the full variable domain reads DGGITQSPKYLFRKEGQNVTLSCEQNLNHDAMYWYRQDPGQGLRLIYYSQIVNDFQKGDIAEGYSVSREKKESFPLTVTSAQKNPTAFYLCASKAGYEQFFGPGTRLTVL.

V usage is TRBV5-1 and J usage is TRBJ2-1; 8 bases are a match to TRBD2. Trimming cost V 7 bases and J 5 bases; bases outside gene matches: 20. The CDR3 totals 18 residues. Germline lookup yields CDR1 SGHRS and CDR2 YFSETQ. The CDR3 region is CASFAPHQAGASHNEQFF. The CDR3 DNA reads TGCGCCAGCTTCGCCCCCCATCAAGCGGGAGCTTCCCACAATGAGCAGTTCTTC. Using reference TRBV5-1 and TRBJ2-1 for the parts outside the CDR3, the full variable domain is KAGVTQTPRYLIKTRGQQVTLSCSPISGHRSVSWYQQTPGQGLQFLFEYFSETQRNKGNFPGRFSGRQFSNSRSEMNVSTLELGDSALYLCASFAPHQAGASHNEQFFGPGTRLTVL.

This chain links TRBV7-2 with TRBJ2-1; D gene unclear. The germline V gene has CDR1 SGHTA and CDR2 FQGNSA. Trimming shortened V by 3 bases and J by 5 bases, and 8 bases separated the two germline ends. The CDR3 is made up of 13 amino acids. This CDR3 is CASSLDRHNEQFF. The CDR3, as DNA: TGTGCCAGCAGCTTGGACCGACACAATGAGCAGTTCTTC.

V usage is TRBV19 and J usage is TRBJ2-5; weak D call: TRBD2 (5 bases). Deletions cut 6 bases from V and 2 bases from J, with 10 bases between. The length of the CDR3 is 13 residues. Germline V lookup: CDR1 LNHDA, CDR2 SQIVND (reference sequence). The CDR3 DNA is TGTGCCAGTAGGAGGGTTGTTCAAGAGACCCAGTACTTC. This translates into CASRRVVQETQYF.

The count of this clone is one. The chain uses TRBV6-1 and TRBJ2-1, with D possibly matching TRBD1 (5 bases). V lost 3 bases and J 0 bases, leaving 15 bases between the germline ends. This CDR3 has 17 residues. CDR1 is MNHNS and CDR2 is SASEGT in the germline V gene. The CDR3: CASSELFDSSSYNEQFF. For the CDR3, the DNA is TGTGCCAGCAGTGAGCTGTTTGACAGCAGCTCCTACAATGAGCAGTTCTTC.

CDR3 protein: CASSEGQGWSEQYF. The CDR3 coding sequence is TGTGCCAGCAGTGAAGGACAGGGATGGTCCGAGCAGTACTTC. The chain joins TRBV6-5 to TRBJ2-7, with 8 bases lining up with TRBD1. The CDR3 is made up of 14 amino acids. Trimming cost V 5 bases and J 6 bases; bases outside gene matches: 9. Germline V gives CDR1 MNHEY, CDR2 SVGAGI.

This clone was observed a handful of times. V usage is TRBV19 and J usage is TRBJ1-5, with a tentative D call TRBD1 (5 bases). Trimming took 5 bases from V and 3 from J, leaving 8 bases between them. Germline V gives CDR1 LNHDA, CDR2 SQIVND (reference sequence). The length of the CDR3 is 13 residues. The CDR3 DNA reads as TGTGCCAGTAGTCAGGGCCTCAATCAGCCCCAGCATTTT. Translating gives CASSQGLNQPQHF.

About this clone itself: Other DNA sequences from this sample encode an identical CDR3 as well. The chain links TRBV5-1 to TRBJ1-4; perhaps TRBD1 as D (6 bases). The CDR3 is made up of 14 amino acids. The V gene lost 5 bases and the J gene lost 5 bases, with 13 bases spanning the gap. CDR1 is SGHRS and CDR2 is YFSETQ in the germline V gene. CDR3 region: CASSSTGSNEKLFF. CDR3 nucleotides: TGCGCCAGCAGTTCCACAGGGAGCAATGAAAAACTGTTTTTT.

The chain has TRBV5-1 and TRBJ2-1; 10 positions match TRBD2. This CDR3 is 17 amino acids long. In germline, CDR1 is SGHRS, CDR2 YFSETQ. Trimming took 4 bases from V and 7 from J; bases not matched to a gene: 14. This chain's CDR3 is CASSPRPGTSVTNEQFF. CDR3 DNA: TGCGCCAGCAGCCCCCGGCCTGGGACTAGCGTGACGAATGAGCAGTTCTTC.

J is TRBJ2-7 and V is TRBV29-1; unclear D gene. The CDR3 is made up of 12 amino acids. Trimming removed 6 bases from V and 6 bases from J, with 15 bases in between. CDR1 is SQVTM and CDR2 is ANQGSEA in the germline V gene. The CDR3, as DNA: TGCAGCGTACACGGACCCGGTCTCGAGCAGTACTTC. Its protein is CSVHGPGLEQYF.

As regards this clone: Other DNA variants within this sample encode the same CDR3. The rearrangement links TRBV7-2 to TRBJ1-1; D is undetermined. V was clipped by 5 bases and J by 2 bases, with 9 bases between them. CDR3 length equals 13 residues. Germline CDR1 is SGHTA and CDR2 is FQGNSA. CDR3: CASSPELNTEAFF. The CDR3 DNA is TGTGCCAGCAGCCCCGAGCTTAACACTGAAGCTTTCTTT.

The genes are TRBV28 and TRBJ2-7; D gene uncertain. Looked up from germline, CDR1 is MDHEN and CDR2 is SYDVKM. The CDR3 extends over 14 amino acids. Trimming cost V 5 bases and J 5 bases, with 16 bases left between them. CDR3 residues: CASSPPGPPHEQYF. DNA of the CDR3: TGTGCCAGCAGTCCTCCGGGCCCACCCCACGAGCAGTACTTC.

For this clone: In the same sample, other DNA sequences code for this CDR3. The rearrangement uses TRBV5-1 and TRBJ2-3, with 7 bases that match TRBD2. Germline V gene sequence: CDR1 SGHRS, CDR2 YFSETQ. The CDR3 spans 14 residues. J gave up 0 bases and V 4 bases, and 2 bases lay outside the gene matches. The CDR3: CASSNSGSTDTQYF. Written as DNA, the CDR3 is TGCGCCAGCAGCAATAGCGGGAGCACAGATACGCAGTATTTT. The entire variable domain, with the rest obtained from reference TRBV5-1 and TRBJ2-3, is as follows: KAGVTQTPRYLIKTRGQQVTLSCSPISGHRSVSWYQQTPGQGLQFLFEYFSETQRNKGNFPGRFSGRQFSNSRSEMNVSTLELGDSALYLCASSNSGSTDTQYFGPGTRLTVL.

As concerns this clone: Other DNA sequences within the sample encode an identical CDR3. The rearrangement joins TRBV7-7 to TRBJ2-1; D possibly corresponds to TRBD1 (6 bases). CDR3 length: 13 amino acids. CDR1 and CDR2 from the germline V gene are SSHAT and FNYEAQ (reference sequence). With 5 bases removed from V and 4 bases from J, the gap between germline ends came to 9 bases. The DNA for the CDR3 is TGTGCCAGCAGCCCGGACAGTTACAATGAGCAGTTCTTC. It codes for CASSPDSYNEQFF.

This clone is a singleton in its sample. This rearrangement joins TRBV27 to TRBJ2-7; 8 nucleotides agree with TRBD2. V was pared by 5 bases and J by 3 bases, with 15 bases of the junction left unmatched. The CDR3 is 17 residues long. Germline V gene data show CDR1 as MNHEY and CDR2 as SMNVEV (reference sequence). The CDR3 sequence: CASSLSGGSPRYYEQYF. In nucleotides, the CDR3 is TGTGCCAGCAGTCTCTCGGGGGGGTCCCCGAGGTACTACGAGCAGTACTTC.

The chain recombines TRBV18 with TRBJ1-3, with TRBD1 identical over 7 bases. V dropped 8 bases and J dropped 0; count of bases not matched to a gene: 7. The CDR3 extends over 15 amino acids. Per germline, CDR1 KGHSH and CDR2 LQKENI. The CDR3 reads CASTPDRTSGNTIYF. The CDR3 DNA reads TGTGCCAGCACTCCGGACAGGACCTCTGGAAACACCATATATTTT.

As for this clone: Different DNA sequences within this sample yield the same CDR3. V usage is TRBV7-9 and J usage is TRBJ2-1; perhaps TRBD2 as D (5 bases). With 2 bases removed from V and 7 bases from J, the gap between germline ends came to 6 bases. The CDR3 spans 12 residues. Germline V gene data show CDR1 as SEHNR and CDR2 as FQNEAQ (reference sequence). This CDR3 is CASSLRGNEQFF. CDR3 DNA sequence: TGTGCCAGCAGCTTACGCGGGAATGAGCAGTTCTTC.

Of note for this clone: The junction and the germline gene differ at one end; a read error may be behind it. The chain combines TRBV7-7 with TRBJ2-5, with D possibly matching TRBD2 (5 bases). Germline V gene lookup returns CDR1 SSHAT and CDR2 FNYEAQ (reference sequence). The CDR3 has 14 amino acids. The CDR3 sequence is CASSPSGVGETQYF. Written as DNA, the CDR3 is TGTGCTAGCAGCCCTTCCGGGGTGGGGGAGACCCAGTACTTC. Filled out from reference TRBV7-7 and TRBJ2-5, the complete variable domain reads GAGVSQSPRYKVTKRGQDVTLRCDPISSHATLYWYQQALGQGPEFLTYFNYEAQPDKSGLPSDRFSAERPEGSISTLTIQRTEQRDSAMYRCASSPSGVGETQYFGPGTRLLVL.